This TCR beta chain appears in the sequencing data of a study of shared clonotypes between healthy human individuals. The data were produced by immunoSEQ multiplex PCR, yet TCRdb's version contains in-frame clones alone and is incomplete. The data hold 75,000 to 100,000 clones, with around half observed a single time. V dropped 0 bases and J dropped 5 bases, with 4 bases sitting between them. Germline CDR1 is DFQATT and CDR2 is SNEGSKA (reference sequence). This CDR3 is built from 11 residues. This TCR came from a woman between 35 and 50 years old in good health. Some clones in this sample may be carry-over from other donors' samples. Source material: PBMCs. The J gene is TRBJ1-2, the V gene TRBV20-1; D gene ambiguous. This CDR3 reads CSARDWYGYTF. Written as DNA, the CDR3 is TGCAGTGCTAGAGATTGGTATGGCTACACCTTC.